The rows below give T cell receptor beta chains drawn from one sample of a study of breast tumors, draining lymph nodes, adjacent tissues. TCRdb re-called the multiplex PCR reads with MiXCR, one entry per CDR3 protein. The sample lists about 140,000 distinct CDR3 sequences, 32% occurring once. The sequenced sample consisted of axillary lymph node tissue. The receptor source for this set is a female donor with breast cancer. Some clones in this sample may be carry-over from other donors' samples. The CDR3 runs from the conserved cysteine through the conserved F or W. A D gene is named only where the DNA matches it firmly. Where a row states a size, it is once, few, many or the class of an expanded clone; other rows omit it.

TGCGCCAGCAGCCCATGGGACCCCAAGGGCGAGCAGTACTTT,CASSPWDPKGEQYF,TRBJ2-7,TRBV5-1,-,-
TGTGCCAGCAGTGGAGGGACAGGGAACTATGGCTACACCTTC,CASSGGTGNYGYTF,TRBJ1-2,TRBV2,many,TRBD1
TGTGCCACCAGTGACCCAGGGACTAGCGGGGGGGCAGATACGCAGTATTTT,CATSDPGTSGGADTQYF,TRBJ2-3,TRBV24-1,many,TRBD2
TGTGCCAGCAGCCAAGGATGGCTCGGTGAGCAGTTCTTC,CASSQGWLGEQFF,TRBJ2-1,TRBV3-1,many,-
TGCAGTGCTAGAGACACAGGGGCCAGCGGACCCCTCCACTTT,CSARDTGASGPLHF,TRBJ1-6,TRBV20-1,many,TRBD1
TGTGCCAGTAGTCCCCACGCAGGGAAGGCGAACACTGAAGCTTACTTT,CASSPHAGKANTEAYF,TRBJ2-2,TRBV19,-,-
TGTGCCAGCAGTCCCGGTGGGGGGAGAGATACGCAGTATTTT,CASSPGGGRDTQYF,TRBJ2-3,TRBV6-6,many,-
TGTGCCAGTGTTTTAGGAGGGGAAACCATGAATCAGCCCCAGCATTTT,CASVLGGETMNQPQHF,TRBJ1-5,TRBV19,many,-
TGTGCCAGCAGCATGGACAGGGGTCACTACGAGCAGTACTTC,CASSMDRGHYEQYF,TRBJ2-7,TRBV5-8,-,TRBD1
TGCAGTGCGAGGGACAGAGAAGAGACCCCGTACTTC,CSARDREETPYF,TRBJ2-5,TRBV20-1,-,TRBD1